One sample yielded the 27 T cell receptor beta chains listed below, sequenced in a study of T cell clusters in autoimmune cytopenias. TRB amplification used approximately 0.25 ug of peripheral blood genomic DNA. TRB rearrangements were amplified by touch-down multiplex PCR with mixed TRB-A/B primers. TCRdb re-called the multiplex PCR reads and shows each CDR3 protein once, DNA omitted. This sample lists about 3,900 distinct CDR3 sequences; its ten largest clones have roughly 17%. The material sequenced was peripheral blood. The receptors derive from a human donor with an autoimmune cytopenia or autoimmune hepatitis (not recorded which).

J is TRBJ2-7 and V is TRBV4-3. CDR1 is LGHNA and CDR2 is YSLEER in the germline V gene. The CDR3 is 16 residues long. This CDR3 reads CASSQDYTDRSYEQYF.

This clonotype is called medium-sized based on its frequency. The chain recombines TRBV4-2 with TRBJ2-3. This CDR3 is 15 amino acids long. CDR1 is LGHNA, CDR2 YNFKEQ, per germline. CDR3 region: CASSRRTGWTDTQYF.

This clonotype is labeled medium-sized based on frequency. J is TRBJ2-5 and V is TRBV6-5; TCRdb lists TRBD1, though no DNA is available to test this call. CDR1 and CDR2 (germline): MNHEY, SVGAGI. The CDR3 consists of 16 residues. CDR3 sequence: CASSFRSYRGRETQYF.

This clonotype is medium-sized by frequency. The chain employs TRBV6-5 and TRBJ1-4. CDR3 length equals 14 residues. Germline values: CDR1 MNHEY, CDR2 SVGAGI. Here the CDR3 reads CASSYGGSDEKLFF.

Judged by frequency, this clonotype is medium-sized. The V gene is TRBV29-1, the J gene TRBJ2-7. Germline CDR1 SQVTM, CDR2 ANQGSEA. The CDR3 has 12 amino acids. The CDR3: CSVEAVGYEQYF.

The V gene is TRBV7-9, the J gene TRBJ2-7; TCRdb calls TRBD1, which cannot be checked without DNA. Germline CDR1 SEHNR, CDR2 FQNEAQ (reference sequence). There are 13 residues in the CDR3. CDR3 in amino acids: CASSLGGIYEQYF.

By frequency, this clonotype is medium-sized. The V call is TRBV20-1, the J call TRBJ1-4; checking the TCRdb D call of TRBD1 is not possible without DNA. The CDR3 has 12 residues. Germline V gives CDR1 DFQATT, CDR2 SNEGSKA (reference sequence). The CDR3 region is CSASPTGEKLFF.

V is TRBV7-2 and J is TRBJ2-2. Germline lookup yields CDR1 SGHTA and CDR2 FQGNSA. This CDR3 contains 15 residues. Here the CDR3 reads CASSLLPANTGELFF.

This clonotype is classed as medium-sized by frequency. The chain's CDR3 is CASSYSISSRSNYGYTF. The genes are TRBV6-5 and TRBJ1-2. The CDR3 sequence is 17 residues long. Germline V gene data show CDR1 as MNHEY and CDR2 as SVGAGI.

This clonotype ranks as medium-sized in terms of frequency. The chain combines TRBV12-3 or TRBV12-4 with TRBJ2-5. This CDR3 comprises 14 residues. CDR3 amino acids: CASSRTSFAETQYF.

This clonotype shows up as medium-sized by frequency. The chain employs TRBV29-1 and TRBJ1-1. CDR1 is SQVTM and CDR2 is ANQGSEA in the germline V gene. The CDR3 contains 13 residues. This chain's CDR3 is CSALSASHTEAFF.

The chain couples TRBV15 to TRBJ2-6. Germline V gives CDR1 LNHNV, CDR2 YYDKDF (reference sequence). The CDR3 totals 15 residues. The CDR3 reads CATKDFQTGANVLTF.

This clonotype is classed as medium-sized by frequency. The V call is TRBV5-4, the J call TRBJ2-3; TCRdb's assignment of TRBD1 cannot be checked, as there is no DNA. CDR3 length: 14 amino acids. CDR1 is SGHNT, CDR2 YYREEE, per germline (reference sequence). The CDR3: CASSPRTHTDTQYF.

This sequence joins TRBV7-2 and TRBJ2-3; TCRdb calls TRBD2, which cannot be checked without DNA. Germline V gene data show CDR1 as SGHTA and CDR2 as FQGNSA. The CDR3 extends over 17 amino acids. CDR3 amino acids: CASSRYGTSGSTDTQYF.

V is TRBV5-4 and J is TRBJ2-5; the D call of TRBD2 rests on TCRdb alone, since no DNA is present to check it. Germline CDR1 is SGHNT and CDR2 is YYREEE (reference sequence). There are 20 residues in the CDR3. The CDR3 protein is CASSLVGTSGGALPQETQYF.

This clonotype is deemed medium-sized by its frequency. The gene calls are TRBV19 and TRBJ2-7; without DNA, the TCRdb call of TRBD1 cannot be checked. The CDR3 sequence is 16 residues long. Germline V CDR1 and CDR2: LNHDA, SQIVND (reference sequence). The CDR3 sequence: CASSRPVSDRTYEQYF.

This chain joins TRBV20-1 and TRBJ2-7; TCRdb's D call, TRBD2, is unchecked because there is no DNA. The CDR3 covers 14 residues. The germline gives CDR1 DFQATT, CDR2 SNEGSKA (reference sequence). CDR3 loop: CSAPWPSGTYEQYF.

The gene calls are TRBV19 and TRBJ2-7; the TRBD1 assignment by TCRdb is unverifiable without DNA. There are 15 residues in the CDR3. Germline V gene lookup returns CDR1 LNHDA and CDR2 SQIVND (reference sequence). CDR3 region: CASTPGTGNSYEQYF.

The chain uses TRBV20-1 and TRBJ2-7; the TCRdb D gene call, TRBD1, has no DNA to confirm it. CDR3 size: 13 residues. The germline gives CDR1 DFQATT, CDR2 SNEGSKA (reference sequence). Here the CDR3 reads CSARGTLDYEQYF.

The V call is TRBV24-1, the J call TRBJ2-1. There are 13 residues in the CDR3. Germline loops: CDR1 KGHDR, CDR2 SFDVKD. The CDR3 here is CATSDSSYNEQFF.

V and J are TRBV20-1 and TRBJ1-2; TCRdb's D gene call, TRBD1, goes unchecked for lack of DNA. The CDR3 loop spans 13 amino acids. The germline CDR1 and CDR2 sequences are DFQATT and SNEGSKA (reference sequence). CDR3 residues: CSAQDRVIAGYTF.

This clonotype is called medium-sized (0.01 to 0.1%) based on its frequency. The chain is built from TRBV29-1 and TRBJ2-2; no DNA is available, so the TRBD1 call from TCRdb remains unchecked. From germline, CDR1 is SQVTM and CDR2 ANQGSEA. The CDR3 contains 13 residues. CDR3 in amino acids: CSVERQGYGELFF.

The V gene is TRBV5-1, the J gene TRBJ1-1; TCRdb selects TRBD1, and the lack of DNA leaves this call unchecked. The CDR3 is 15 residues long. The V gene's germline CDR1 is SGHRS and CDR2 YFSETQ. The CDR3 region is CASSLERGRDTEAFF.

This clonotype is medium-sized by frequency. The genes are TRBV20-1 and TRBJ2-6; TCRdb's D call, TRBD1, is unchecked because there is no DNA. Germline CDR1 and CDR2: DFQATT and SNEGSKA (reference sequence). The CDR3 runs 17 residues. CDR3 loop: CSARDVTGLSGANVLTF.

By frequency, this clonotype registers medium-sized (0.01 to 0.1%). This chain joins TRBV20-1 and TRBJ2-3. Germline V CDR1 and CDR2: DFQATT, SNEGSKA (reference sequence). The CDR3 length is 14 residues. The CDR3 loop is CSARDDARTDTQYF.

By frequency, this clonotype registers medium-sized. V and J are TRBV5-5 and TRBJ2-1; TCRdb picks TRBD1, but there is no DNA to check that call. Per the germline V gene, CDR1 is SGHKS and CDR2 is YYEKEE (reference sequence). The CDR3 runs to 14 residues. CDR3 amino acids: CASSLGGQGNEQFF.

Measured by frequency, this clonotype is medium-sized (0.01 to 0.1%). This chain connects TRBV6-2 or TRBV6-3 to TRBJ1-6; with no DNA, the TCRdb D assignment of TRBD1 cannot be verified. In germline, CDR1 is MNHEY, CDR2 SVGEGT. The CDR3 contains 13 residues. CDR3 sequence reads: CASRDRVDSPLHF.